The T cell receptor beta chain under discussion was sequenced for a study of CD8+ T cells in alopecia areata. Findings and caveats of the study: Possibly as an HLA-related effect, TCR sharing across patients appeared less clear than in mice.

Once RNA had been extracted, it was reverse transcribed into cDNA to act as the sequencing template. Libraries were prepared by immunoSEQ multiplex PCR; TCRdb keeps only in-frame clonotypes and omits some of them. The table includes approximately 90,000 clones, around 71% detected once. As for this clone: Its antigen is undetermined.

Treatment described: oral pan-JAK inhibitor, 5-10 mg twice daily. The CDR3 loop spans 16 amino acids. Germline lookup yields CDR1 SGHDN and CDR2 FVKESK. The germline V and J ends were trimmed by 3 bases and 2 bases, with 17 bases remaining between them. The chain joins TRBV14 to TRBJ2-7, with D tentatively TRBD2 (5 bases). The sample in question was CD8+ T cells sorted from blood, obtained at approximately week 44, from a patient treated with tofacitinib. This clonotype was obtained from a human donor with alopecia areata. This CDR3 is CASSHPPDSGTYEQYF. CDR3 nucleotide sequence: TGTGCCAGCAGCCACCCACCGGACTCCGGAACCTACGAGCAGTACTTC. Drawing the rest from reference TRBV14 and TRBJ2-7, the complete variable domain is EAGVTQFPSHSVIEKGQTVTLRCDPISGHDNLYWYRRVMGKEIKFLLHFVKESKQDESGMPNNRFLAERTGGTYSTLKVQPAELEDSGVYFCASSHPPDSGTYEQYFGPGTRLTVT.